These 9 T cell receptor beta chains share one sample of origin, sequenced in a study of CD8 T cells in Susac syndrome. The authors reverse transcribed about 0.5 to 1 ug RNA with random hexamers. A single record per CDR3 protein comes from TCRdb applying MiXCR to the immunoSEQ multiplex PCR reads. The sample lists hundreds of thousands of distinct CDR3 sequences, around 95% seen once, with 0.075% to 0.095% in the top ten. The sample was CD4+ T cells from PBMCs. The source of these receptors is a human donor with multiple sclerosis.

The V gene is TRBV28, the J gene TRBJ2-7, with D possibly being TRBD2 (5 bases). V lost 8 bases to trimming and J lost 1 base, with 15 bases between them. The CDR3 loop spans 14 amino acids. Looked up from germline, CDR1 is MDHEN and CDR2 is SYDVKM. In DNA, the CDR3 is TGTGCCAGCGGCGGAAGCGGACCATCCTACGAGCAGTACTTC. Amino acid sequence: CASGGSGPSYEQYF.

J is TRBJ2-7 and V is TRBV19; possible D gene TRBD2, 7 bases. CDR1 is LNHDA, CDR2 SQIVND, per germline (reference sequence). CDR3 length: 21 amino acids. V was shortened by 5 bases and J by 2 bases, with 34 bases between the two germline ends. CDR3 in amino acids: CASSPSSGGPASWGVPYEQYF. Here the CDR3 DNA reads TGTGCCAGTAGTCCCTCATCCGGGGGGCCAGCTTCCTGGGGAGTTCCCTACGAGCAGTACTTC.

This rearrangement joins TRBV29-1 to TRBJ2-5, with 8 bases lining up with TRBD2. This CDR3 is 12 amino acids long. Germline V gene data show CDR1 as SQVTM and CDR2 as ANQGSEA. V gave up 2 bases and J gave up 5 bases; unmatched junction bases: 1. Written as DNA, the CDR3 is TGCAGCGTTGAAAGACTAGCGGAGACCCAGTACTTC. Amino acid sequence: CSVERLAETQYF.

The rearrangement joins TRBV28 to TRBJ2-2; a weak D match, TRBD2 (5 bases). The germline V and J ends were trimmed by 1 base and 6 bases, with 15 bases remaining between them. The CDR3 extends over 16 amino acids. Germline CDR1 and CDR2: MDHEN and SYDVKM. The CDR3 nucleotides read TGTGCCAGCAGTTTATTTGGGAGTATTTCGTCCGGGGAGCTGTTTTTT. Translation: CASSLFGSISSGELFF.

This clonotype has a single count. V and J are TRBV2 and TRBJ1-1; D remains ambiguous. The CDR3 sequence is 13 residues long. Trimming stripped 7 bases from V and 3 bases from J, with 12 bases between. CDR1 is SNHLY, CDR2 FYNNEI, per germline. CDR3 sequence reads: CASIWRADTEAFF. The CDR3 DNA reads TGTGCCAGCATTTGGAGGGCGGACACTGAAGCTTTCTTT.

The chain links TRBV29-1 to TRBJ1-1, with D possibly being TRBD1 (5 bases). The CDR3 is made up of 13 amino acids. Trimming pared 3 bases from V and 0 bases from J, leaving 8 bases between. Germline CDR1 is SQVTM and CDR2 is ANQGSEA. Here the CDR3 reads CSVEGPLNTEAFF. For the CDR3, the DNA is TGCAGCGTTGAGGGACCGTTGAACACTGAAGCTTTCTTT.

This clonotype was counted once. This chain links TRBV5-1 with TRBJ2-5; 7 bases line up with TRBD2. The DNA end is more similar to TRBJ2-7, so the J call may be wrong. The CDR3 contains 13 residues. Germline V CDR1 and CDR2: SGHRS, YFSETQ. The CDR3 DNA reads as TGCGCCAGCAGCTTGGGGCGGGAGTACGAGCAGTACTTC. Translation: CASSLGREYEQYF.

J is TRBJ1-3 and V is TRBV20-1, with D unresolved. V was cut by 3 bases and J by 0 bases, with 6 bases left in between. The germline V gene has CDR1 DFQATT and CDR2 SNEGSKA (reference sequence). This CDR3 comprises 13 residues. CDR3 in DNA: TGCAGTGCTAGCTCCGACTCTGGAAACACCATATATTTT. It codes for CSASSDSGNTIYF.

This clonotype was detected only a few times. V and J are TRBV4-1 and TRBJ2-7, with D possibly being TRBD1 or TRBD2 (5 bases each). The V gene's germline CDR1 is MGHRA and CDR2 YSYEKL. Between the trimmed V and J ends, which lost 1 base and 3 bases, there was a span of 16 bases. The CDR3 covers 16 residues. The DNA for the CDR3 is TGCGCCAGCAGCCAAGGTCCCTTCGGGGCAGACTACGAGCAGTACTTC. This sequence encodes CASSQGPFGADYEQYF.